These 7 T cell receptor beta chains were all obtained from the same sample, sequenced in a study of lymphopenia after photon versus proton radiotherapy. Profiling relied on immunoSEQ multiplex PCR, and the TCRdb table lists in-frame clones only, not all of them. The sample contains some 70,000 clones, around 87% of which appear only once. The material sequenced was peripheral blood, taken from a patient treated with proton-based radiotherapy. The origin of the receptors is a man of 80 years or more with esophageal cancer.

The chain is built from TRBV5-8 and TRBJ2-5; TRBD1 matches 8 bases. This CDR3 contains 13 residues. The junction had 4 bases not matched to a gene; V was cut back by 4 bases and J by 5 bases. From germline, CDR1 is SGHTS and CDR2 YDEGEE. The CDR3 bases are TGTGCCAGCAGCCGGGACAGGCGTGAGACCCAGTACTTC. Translated, it gives CASSRDRRETQYF. The full variable domain, rest sourced from reference TRBV5-8 and TRBJ2-5, is EAGVTQSPTHLIKTRGQQATLRCSPISGHTSVYWYQQALGLGLQFLLWYDEGEERNRGNFPPRFSGRQFPNYSSELNVNALELEDSALYLCASSRDRRETQYFGPGTRLLVL.

The V gene is TRBV2, the J gene TRBJ2-1; the D gene could be TRBD1 or TRBD2 (5 bases each). Germline CDR1 reads SNHLY; CDR2 reads FYNNEI. The CDR3 loop spans 12 amino acids. V lost 4 bases and J 13 bases, leaving 14 bases between the germline ends. CDR3 coding DNA: TGTGCCAGCAGTGCTGTGGCCGGGACCCAGTTCTTC. It codes for CASSAVAGTQFF.

The CDR3 region is CATSRGLAGGIHQFF. The CDR3 DNA reads as TGTGCCACCAGCAGGGGACTAGCGGGCGGAATCCACCAGTTCTTC. The V gene is TRBV15, the J gene TRBJ2-1; TRBD2 matches 12 bases. J gave up 13 bases and V 3 bases, and 10 bases lay outside the gene matches. The CDR3 loop spans 15 amino acids. Germline CDR1 reads LNHNV; CDR2 reads YYDKDF (reference sequence).

The chain has TRBV15 and TRBJ1-5, with 10 bases matching TRBD1. V gave up 6 bases and J gave up 4 bases; unmatched junction bases: 12. This CDR3 has 17 amino acids. Germline V gene lookup returns CDR1 LNHNV and CDR2 YYDKDF (reference sequence). In DNA, the CDR3 is TGTGCCACCAGGCCGGGACAGGGGTTTGGAGGGAATCAGCCCCAGCATTTT. Protein: CATRPGQGFGGNQPQHF.

V usage is TRBV7-6 and J usage is TRBJ1-1, with 7 positions matching TRBD1. The CDR3 covers 15 residues. Germline V lookup: CDR1 SGHVS, CDR2 FNYEAQ. Unmatched junction bases numbered 7, after V lost 5 bases and J lost 1 base. Here the CDR3 reads CASSQDTGENTEAFF. The CDR3 DNA sequence: TGTGCCAGCAGCCAGGACACAGGGGAGAACACTGAAGCTTTCTTT.

J is TRBJ2-2 and V is TRBV15, with D maybe TRBD1 (5 bases). Germline V lookup: CDR1 LNHNV, CDR2 YYDKDF (reference sequence). Trimming pared 5 bases from V and 3 bases from J, leaving 16 bases between. The CDR3 consists of 16 residues. The CDR3 nucleotides read TGTGCCACCAGCGCCTACAGGATACGGGACACCGGGGAGCTGTTTTTT. Translation gives CATSAYRIRDTGELFF.

The chain joins TRBV18 to TRBJ2-3; 7 nucleotides match TRBD1. With V trimmed by 6 bases and J by 6 bases, 6 bases remained unmatched. This CDR3 spans 13 amino acids. From germline, CDR1 is KGHSH and CDR2 LQKENI. Here the CDR3 DNA reads TGTGCCAGCTCTCTGAACAGGGGTGATACGCAGTATTTT. It specifies CASSLNRGDTQYF.